Presented here are 17 T cell receptor beta chains from one specimen sequenced in a study of blood T cell repertoires in COVID-19. Assay used: immunoSEQ multiplex PCR; TCRdb lists only in-frame clones, some missing. The sample contains just under 65,000 clones, 76% of which appear only once. Source material: peripheral blood. The receptors derive from a woman older than 75 with acute or convalescent COVID-19.

This chain connects TRBV5-4 to TRBJ2-7; D unclear. CDR3 length: 16 residues. Trimming took off 1 base at V and 4 bases at J, with 18 bases between the two ends. CDR1 SGHNT and CDR2 YYREEE come from the germline V gene (reference sequence). CDR3 DNA: TGTGCCAGCAGCTTGATGAAGTTCCGAGGCTCGTACGAGCAGTACTTC. Protein sequence: CASSLMKFRGSYEQYF. The variable domain in full, completed from reference TRBV5-4 and TRBJ2-7, reads ETGVTQSPTHLIKTRGQQVTLRCSSQSGHNTVSWYQQALGQGPQFIFQYYREEENGRGNFPPRFSGLQFPNYSSELNVNALELDDSALYLCASSLMKFRGSYEQYFGPGTRLTVT.

The chain employs TRBV18 and TRBJ1-1; D possibly corresponds to TRBD1 (5 bases). Germline V gives CDR1 KGHSH, CDR2 LQKENI. This CDR3 comprises 13 residues. V was trimmed by 2 bases and J by 11 bases, leaving 15 bases between them. Here the CDR3 DNA reads TGTGCCAGCTCACCAATTCCAGGAGGGGAGGCTTTCTTT. Amino acids: CASSPIPGGEAFF.

The chain employs TRBV2 and TRBJ2-1; D is perhaps TRBD2 (6 bases). V lost 6 bases and J 1 base, leaving 13 bases between the germline ends. This CDR3 region has 15 residues. The germline gives CDR1 SNHLY, CDR2 FYNNEI. CDR3 protein: CASSPGLPSYNEQFF. CDR3 in DNA: TGTGCCAGCAGCCCCGGACTACCATCCTACAATGAGCAGTTCTTC. The full variable domain, in which reference TRBV2 and TRBJ2-1 provide the parts outside the CDR3, is EPEVTQTPSHQVTQMGQEVILRCVPISNHLYFYWYRQILGQKVEFLVSFYNNEISEKSEIFDDQFSVERPDGSNFTLKIRSTKLEDSAMYFCASSPGLPSYNEQFFGPGTRLTVL.

This clone was counted a single time. The CDR3 sequence: CSVGGGGESYTF. As DNA, the CDR3 is TGCAGCGTTGGGGGAGGGGGAGAGAGCTACACCTTC. The chain is built from TRBV29-1 and TRBJ1-2, with D possibly matching TRBD1 (6 bases). Trimming removed 4 bases from V and 9 bases from J, with 15 bases in between. Germline V lookup: CDR1 SQVTM, CDR2 ANQGSEA. The CDR3 sequence is 12 residues long. Full variable domain (missing parts from reference TRBV29-1 and TRBJ1-2): SAVISQKPSRDICQRGTSLTIQCQVDSQVTMMFWYRQQPGQSLTLIATANQGSEATYESGFVIDKFPISRPNLTFSTLTVSNMSPEDSSIYLCSVGGGGESYTFGSGTRLTVV.

The chain has TRBV28 and TRBJ1-5; possible D gene TRBD1, 5 bases. Trimming cost V 5 bases and J 7 bases, with 12 bases left between them. The CDR3 has 13 amino acids. Germline V gives CDR1 MDHEN, CDR2 SYDVKM. This chain's CDR3 is CASSQGTRQPQHF. CDR3 in DNA: TGTGCCAGCAGTCAGGGTACAAGACAGCCCCAGCATTTT.

The genes are TRBV6-4 and TRBJ1-2; 9 positions agree with TRBD1. CDR1 is MRHNA, CDR2 SNTAGT, per germline. Trimming removed 4 bases from V and 6 bases from J; junction bases left unmatched: 15. This CDR3 is built from 17 residues. CDR3 nucleotide sequence: TGTGCCAGCAGTGGAGCCCGGGACAGGGTCCCTATTCATGGCTACACCTTC. It specifies CASSGARDRVPIHGYTF.

The chain uses TRBV20-1 and TRBJ2-5; 8 nucleotides match TRBD1. V gave up 3 bases and J gave up 1 base; unmatched junction bases: 4. The CDR3 is 14 residues long. In germline, CDR1 is DFQATT, CDR2 SNEGSKA (reference sequence). CDR3: CSASKDRVQETQYF. The DNA for the CDR3 is TGCAGTGCTAGTAAGGACAGGGTCCAAGAGACCCAGTACTTC.

The rearrangement links TRBV29-1 to TRBJ1-4; 7 bases map to TRBD1. Per germline, CDR1 SQVTM and CDR2 ANQGSEA. The CDR3 length is 12 residues. The junction had 6 bases not matched to a gene; V was cut back by 6 bases and J by 8 bases. The CDR3 DNA sequence: TGCAGCGTGACAGGGCTCGGGGAAAAACTGTTTTTT. Amino acids: CSVTGLGEKLFF.

This chain joins TRBV10-2 and TRBJ1-1; 7 bases match TRBD1. J was trimmed by 2 bases and V by 7 bases; bases with no gene match: 10. Germline V lookup: CDR1 WSHSY, CDR2 SAAADI. The CDR3 covers 15 residues. Written as DNA, the CDR3 is TGCGCCAGCACTCTACGGACAGGTGGAAACACTGAAGCTTTCTTT. Protein: CASTLRTGGNTEAFF.

The V gene is TRBV7-8, the J gene TRBJ2-3; D is possibly TRBD2 (5 bases). The CDR3 loop spans 15 amino acids. Germline lookup yields CDR1 SGHVS and CDR2 FQNEAQ. Trimming removed 2 bases at V and 2 bases at J, with 11 bases between. The CDR3 loop is CASSLNPGNTDTQYF. The DNA for the CDR3 is TGTGCCAGCAGCTTAAATCCCGGGAACACAGATACGCAGTATTTT.

The rearrangement uses TRBV13 and TRBJ2-5, with D possibly matching TRBD1 (5 bases). CDR1 is PRHDT, CDR2 FYEKMQ, per germline (reference sequence). This CDR3 has 13 residues. V was clipped by 1 base and J by 2 bases, with 5 bases between them. CDR3 protein: CASSLEGQETQYF. CDR3 DNA: TGTGCCAGCAGCTTAGAGGGGCAAGAGACCCAGTACTTC.

The V call is TRBV5-5, the J call TRBJ1-1; 7 positions agree with TRBD1. The length of the CDR3 is 17 residues. Germline values: CDR1 SGHKS, CDR2 YYEKEE (reference sequence). V shed 0 bases, J shed 7 bases, and the junction held 15 bases outside the gene matches. The CDR3 loop reads CASSLVPPTGRGDEAFF. CDR3 DNA sequence: TGTGCCAGCAGCTTGGTCCCCCCGACAGGGCGAGGGGATGAAGCTTTCTTT.

V gene TRBV5-1 combines with J gene TRBJ1-3, with unresolved D. There are 14 residues in the CDR3. The V gene's germline CDR1 is SGHRS and CDR2 YFSETQ. V lost 4 bases and J lost 4, with 12 bases in between. CDR3 coding DNA: TGCGCCAGCAGCGCGGACCGAGGGGGAAACACCATATATTTT. Its protein is CASSADRGGNTIYF.

This clone was observed a handful of times. The rearrangement uses TRBV6-5 and TRBJ1-1, with a weak D call TRBD1 (5 bases). Germline V gene sequence: CDR1 MNHEY, CDR2 SVGAGI. The V gene lost 0 bases and the J gene lost 4 bases, with 12 bases spanning the gap. This CDR3 spans 15 amino acids. DNA of the CDR3: TGTGCCAGCAGTTACTCGATTCAGGGAGGCACTGAAGCTTTCTTT. It is translated as CASSYSIQGGTEAFF.

The rearrangement uses TRBV30 and TRBJ2-5; 7 bases align to TRBD1. CDR1 is GTSNPN, CDR2 SVGIG, per germline (reference sequence). The CDR3 extends over 15 amino acids. J lost 5 bases, V lost 2 bases, and 11 bases had no gene match. The CDR3 DNA is TGTGCCTGGAGTACTTCCTTAGGGGGCGTCGAGACCCAGTACTTC. Its protein product is CAWSTSLGGVETQYF.

The rearrangement uses TRBV30 and TRBJ2-3; 8 positions agree with TRBD2. The trim removed 4 bases at V and 3 bases at J, leaving 0 bases unmatched. This CDR3 contains 12 residues. Germline V gene lookup returns CDR1 GTSNPN and CDR2 SVGIG (reference sequence). CDR3 DNA: TGTGCCTGGACTAGCGGGACAGATACGCAGTATTTT. This encodes CAWTSGTDTQYF.

The V call is TRBV30, the J call TRBJ2-2; 11 nucleotides line up with TRBD2. The germline V gene has CDR1 GTSNPN and CDR2 SVGIG (reference sequence). This CDR3 contains 15 residues. The V and J ends lost 3 bases and 5 bases, in that order; junction bases with no gene match: 5. The CDR3 sequence: CAWRASGRYTGELFF. The CDR3, as DNA: TGTGCCTGGAGGGCTAGCGGGAGGTATACCGGGGAGCTGTTTTTT.